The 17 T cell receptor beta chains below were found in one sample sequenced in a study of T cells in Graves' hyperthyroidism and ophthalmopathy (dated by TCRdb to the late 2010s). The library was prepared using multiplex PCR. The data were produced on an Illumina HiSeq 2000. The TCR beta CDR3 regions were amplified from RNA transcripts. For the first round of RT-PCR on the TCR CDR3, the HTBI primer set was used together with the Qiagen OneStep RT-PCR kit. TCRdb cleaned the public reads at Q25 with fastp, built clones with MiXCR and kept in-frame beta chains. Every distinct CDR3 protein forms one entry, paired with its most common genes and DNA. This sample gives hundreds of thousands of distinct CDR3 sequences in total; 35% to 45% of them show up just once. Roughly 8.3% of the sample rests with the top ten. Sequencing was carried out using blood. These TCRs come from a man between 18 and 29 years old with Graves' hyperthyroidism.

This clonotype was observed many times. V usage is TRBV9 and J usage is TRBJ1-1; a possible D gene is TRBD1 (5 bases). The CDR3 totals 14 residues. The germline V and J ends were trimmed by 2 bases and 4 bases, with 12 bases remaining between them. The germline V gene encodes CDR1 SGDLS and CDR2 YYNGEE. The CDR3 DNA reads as TGTGCCAGCAGCGTCGGGGGTACGGCCACTGAAGCTTTCTTT. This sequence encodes CASSVGGTATEAFF.

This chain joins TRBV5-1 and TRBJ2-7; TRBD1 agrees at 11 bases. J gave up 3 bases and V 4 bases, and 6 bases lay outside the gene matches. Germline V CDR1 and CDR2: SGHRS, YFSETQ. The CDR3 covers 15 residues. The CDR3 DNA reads TGCGCCAGCAGCCAAAGGGGGACAGGGGGCTACGAGCAGTACTTC. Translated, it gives CASSQRGTGGYEQYF.

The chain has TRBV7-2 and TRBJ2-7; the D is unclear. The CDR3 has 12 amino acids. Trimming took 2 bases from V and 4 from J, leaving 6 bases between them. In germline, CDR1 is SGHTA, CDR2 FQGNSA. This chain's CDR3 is CASSLINYEQYF. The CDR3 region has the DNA TGTGCCAGCAGCTTAATCAATTACGAGCAGTACTTC.

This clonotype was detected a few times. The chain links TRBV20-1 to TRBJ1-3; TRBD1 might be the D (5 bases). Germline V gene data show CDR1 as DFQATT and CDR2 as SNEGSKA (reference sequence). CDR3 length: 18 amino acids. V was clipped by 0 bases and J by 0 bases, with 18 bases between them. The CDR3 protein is CSARDQGGTPRSGNTIYF. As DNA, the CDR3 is TGCAGTGCTAGAGATCAGGGAGGCACACCACGCTCTGGAAACACCATATATTTT.

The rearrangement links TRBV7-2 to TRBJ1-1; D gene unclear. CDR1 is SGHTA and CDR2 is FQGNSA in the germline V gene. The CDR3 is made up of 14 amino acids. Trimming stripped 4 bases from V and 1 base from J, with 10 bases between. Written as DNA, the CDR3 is TGTGCCAGCAGCTCAGTCGCGGGGAACACTGAAGCTTTCTTT. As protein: CASSSVAGNTEAFF.

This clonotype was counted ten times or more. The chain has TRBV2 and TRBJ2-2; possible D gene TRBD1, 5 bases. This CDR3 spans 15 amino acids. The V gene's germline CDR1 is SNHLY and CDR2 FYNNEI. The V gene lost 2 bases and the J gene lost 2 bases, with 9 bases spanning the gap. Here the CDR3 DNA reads TGTGCCAGCAGTGAACGCAGGGCTAACACCGGGGAGCTGTTTTTT. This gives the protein CASSERRANTGELFF. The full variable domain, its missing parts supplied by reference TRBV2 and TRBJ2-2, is EPEVTQTPSHQVTQMGQEVILRCVPISNHLYFYWYRQILGQKVEFLVSFYNNEISEKSEIFDDQFSVERPDGSNFTLKIRSTKLEDSAMYFCASSERRANTGELFFGEGSRLTVL.

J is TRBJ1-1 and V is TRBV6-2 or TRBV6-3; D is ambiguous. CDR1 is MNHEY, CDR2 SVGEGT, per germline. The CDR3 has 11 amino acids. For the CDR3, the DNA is TGTGCTAGAGATTTGAACACTGAAGCTTTCTTT. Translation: CARDLNTEAFF.

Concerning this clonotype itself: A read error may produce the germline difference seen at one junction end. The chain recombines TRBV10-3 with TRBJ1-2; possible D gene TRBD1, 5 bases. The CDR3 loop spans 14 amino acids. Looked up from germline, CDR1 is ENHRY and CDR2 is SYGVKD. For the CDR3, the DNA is TGTGCCAGCAGTTTCTCGGGACTGCATAATGGCTACACCTTC. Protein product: CASSFSGLHNGYTF.

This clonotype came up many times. CDR3 sequence (DNA): TGTGCCAGCAGCCCCGACAGCGACACTGAAGCTTTCTTT. Its translation: CASSPDSDTEAFF. J is TRBJ1-1 and V is TRBV7-3; TRBD1 might be the D (5 bases). V lost 5 bases and J 3 bases, leaving 10 bases between the germline ends. Germline loops: CDR1 SGHTA, CDR2 FQGTGA. The CDR3 sequence is 13 residues long.

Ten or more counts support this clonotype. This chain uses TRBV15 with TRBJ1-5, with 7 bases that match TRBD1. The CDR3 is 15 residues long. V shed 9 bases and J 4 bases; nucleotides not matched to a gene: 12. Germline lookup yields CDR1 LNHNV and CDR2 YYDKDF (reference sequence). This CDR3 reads CATRPSGTANQPQHF. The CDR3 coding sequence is TGTGCCACTAGACCGTCCGGGACAGCGAATCAGCCCCAGCATTTT.

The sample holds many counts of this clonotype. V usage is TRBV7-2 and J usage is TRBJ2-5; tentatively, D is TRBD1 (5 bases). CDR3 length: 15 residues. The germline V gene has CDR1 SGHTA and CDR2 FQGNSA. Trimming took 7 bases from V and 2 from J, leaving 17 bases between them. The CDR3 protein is CASKGAKWRQETQYF. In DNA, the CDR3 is TGTGCCAGCAAAGGGGCGAAATGGCGGCAAGAGACCCAGTACTTC.

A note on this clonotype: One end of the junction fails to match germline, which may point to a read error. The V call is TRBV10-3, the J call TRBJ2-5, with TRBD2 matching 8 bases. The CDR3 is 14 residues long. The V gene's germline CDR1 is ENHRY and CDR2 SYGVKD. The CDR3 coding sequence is TGTGCCAGCAGTGGCGGGGGGCCCACCGGGACCCAGTACTTC. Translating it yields CASSGGGPTGTQYF.

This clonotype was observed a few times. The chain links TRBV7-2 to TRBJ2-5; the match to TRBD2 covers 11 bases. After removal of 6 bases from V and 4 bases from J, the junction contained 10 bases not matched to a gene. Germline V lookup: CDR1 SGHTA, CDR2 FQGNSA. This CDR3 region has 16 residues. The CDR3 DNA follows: TGTGCCAGCAGGTCCCGTAGCGGGGGGGTGCGAGAGACCCAGTACTTC. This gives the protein CASRSRSGGVRETQYF.

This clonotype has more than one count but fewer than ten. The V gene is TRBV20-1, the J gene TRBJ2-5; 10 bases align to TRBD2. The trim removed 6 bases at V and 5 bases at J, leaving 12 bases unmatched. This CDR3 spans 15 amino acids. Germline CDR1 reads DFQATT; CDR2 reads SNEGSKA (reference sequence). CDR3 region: CSAGGLAGDLETQYF. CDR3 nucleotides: TGCAGTGCGGGCGGGCTAGCGGGAGATCTTGAGACCCAGTACTTC.

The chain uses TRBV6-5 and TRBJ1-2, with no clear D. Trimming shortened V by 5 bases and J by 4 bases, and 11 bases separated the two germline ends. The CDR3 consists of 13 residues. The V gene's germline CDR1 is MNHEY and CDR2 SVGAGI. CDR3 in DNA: TGTGCCAGCAGTGAAGACGGATTCTATGGCTACACCTTC. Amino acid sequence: CASSEDGFYGYTF.

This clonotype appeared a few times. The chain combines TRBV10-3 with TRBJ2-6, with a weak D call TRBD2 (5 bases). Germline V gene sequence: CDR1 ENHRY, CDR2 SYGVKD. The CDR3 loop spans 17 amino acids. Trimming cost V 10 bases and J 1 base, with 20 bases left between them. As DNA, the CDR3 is TGTGCCAGTAGGAACACTCCAGGACTGTCTGGGGCCAACGTCCTGACTTTC. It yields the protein CASRNTPGLSGANVLTF.

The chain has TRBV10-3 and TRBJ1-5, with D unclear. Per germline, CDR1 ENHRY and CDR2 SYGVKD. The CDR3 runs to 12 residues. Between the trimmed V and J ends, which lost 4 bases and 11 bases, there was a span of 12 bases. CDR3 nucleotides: TGTGCCATCAGTGTGGACCAAGAGACCCAGCATTTT. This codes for CAISVDQETQHF.